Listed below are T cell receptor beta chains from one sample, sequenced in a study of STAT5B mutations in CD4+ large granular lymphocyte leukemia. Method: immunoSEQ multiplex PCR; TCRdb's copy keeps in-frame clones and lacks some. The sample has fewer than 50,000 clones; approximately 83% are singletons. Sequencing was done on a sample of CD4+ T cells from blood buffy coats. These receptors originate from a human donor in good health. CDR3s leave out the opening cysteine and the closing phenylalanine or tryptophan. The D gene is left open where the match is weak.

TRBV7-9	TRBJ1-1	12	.	ASSLARQIDQAF
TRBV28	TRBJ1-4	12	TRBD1	ASSEQGPNEKLF
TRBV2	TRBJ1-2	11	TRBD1	ASPDRSLNGYT
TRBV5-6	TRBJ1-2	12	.	ASSGTDRPYGYT
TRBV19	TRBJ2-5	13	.	ASSFRLSYQETQY
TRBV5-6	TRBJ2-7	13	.	ASSFGLASHYEQY
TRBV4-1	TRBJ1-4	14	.	ASSQDPGRGVEKLF
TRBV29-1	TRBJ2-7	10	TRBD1	SVEGQGHEQY
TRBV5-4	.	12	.	ASSLGVSSYEQY
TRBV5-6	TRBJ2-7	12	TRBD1	ASSLTGGRYEQY
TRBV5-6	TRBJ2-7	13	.	ASTFFVKDSYEQY
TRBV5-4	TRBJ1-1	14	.	ASSYPSPGMNTEAF
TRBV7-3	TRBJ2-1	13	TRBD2	ASSLLAGGPGEQF
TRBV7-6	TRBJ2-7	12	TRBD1	ASSLDRGFYEQY
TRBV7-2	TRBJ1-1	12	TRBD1	ASSLVTGGTEAF
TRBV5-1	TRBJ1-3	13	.	ASSFSADSGNTIY
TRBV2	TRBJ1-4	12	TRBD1	ASNSRTGDEKLF
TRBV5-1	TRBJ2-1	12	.	ASSLGGSYNEQF
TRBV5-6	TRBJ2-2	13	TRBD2	ASSYSGVNTGELF
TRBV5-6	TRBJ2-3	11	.	ASSETPGDTQY
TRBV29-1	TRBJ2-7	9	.	SALVAYEQY
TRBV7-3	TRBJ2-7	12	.	ASSPETGPYEQY
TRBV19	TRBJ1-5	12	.	ASSIRGNIQPQH
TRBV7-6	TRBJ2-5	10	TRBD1	ASSPQGDQQY
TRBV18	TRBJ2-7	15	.	ASSQGSHRENGRKQY
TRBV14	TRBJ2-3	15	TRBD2	ASSSLGSGRARDTQY